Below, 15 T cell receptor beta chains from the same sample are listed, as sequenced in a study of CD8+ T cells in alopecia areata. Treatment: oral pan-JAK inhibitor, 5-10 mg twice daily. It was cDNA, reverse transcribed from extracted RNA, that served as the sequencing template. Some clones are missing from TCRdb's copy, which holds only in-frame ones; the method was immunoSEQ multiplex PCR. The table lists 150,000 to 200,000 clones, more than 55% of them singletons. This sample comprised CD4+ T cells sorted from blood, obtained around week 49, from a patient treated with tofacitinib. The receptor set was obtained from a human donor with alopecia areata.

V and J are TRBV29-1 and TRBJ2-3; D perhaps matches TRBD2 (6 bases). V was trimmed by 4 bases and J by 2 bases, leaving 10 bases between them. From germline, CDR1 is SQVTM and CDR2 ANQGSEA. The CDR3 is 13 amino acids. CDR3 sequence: CSVARDSTDTQYF. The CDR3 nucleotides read TGCAGCGTTGCCAGGGACTCCACAGATACGCAGTATTTT.

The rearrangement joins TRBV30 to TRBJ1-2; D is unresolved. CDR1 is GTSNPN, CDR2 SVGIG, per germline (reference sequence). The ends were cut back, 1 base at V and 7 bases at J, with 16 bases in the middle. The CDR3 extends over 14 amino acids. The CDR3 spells CAWSGGPRTSGYTF. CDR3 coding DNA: TGTGCCTGGAGTGGCGGACCTAGGACGTCTGGCTACACCTTC.

CDR3 residues: CASSLRTGVDEQFF. The CDR3, as DNA: TGTGCCAGCAGCTTAAGGACAGGGGTGGATGAGCAGTTCTTC. The gene calls are TRBV7-2 and TRBJ2-1, with TRBD1 matching over 9 bases. Germline V gene lookup returns CDR1 SGHTA and CDR2 FQGNSA. The CDR3 has 14 residues. V shed 2 bases and J 8 bases; nucleotides not matched to a gene: 4.

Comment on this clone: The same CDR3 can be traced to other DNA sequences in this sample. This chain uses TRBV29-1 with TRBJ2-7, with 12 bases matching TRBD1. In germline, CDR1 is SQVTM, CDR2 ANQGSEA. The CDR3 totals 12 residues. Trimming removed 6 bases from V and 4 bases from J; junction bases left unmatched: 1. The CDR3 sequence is CSVGQGAYEQYF. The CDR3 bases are TGCAGCGTGGGACAGGGGGCTTACGAGCAGTACTTC.

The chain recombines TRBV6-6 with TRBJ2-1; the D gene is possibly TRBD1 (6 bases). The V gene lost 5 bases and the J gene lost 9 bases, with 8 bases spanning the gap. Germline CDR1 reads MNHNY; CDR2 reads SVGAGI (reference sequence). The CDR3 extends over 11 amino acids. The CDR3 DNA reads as TGTGCCAGCAGTGACAGGTCTGAGCAGTTCTTC. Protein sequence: CASSDRSEQFF.

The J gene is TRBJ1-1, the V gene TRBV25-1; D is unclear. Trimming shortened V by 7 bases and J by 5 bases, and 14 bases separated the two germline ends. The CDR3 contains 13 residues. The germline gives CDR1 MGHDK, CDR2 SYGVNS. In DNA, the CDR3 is TGTGCCAGCACCGCCGGGATGGGGACTGAAGCTTTCTTT. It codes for CASTAGMGTEAFF.

Written as DNA, the CDR3 is TGTGCCAGCAGGTCTCCGGGGTATAATGAAAAACTGTTTTTT. Its translation: CASRSPGYNEKLFF. V and J are TRBV6-6 and TRBJ1-4; D is unclear. Germline values: CDR1 MNHNY, CDR2 SVGAGI (reference sequence). There are 14 residues in the CDR3. With 6 bases removed from V and 4 bases from J, the gap between germline ends came to 12 bases.

The CDR3 region is CASSDVGLGGELFF. The CDR3 nucleotides read TGTGCCAGCAGTGACGTGGGTTTAGGCGGGGAGCTGTTTTTT. The rearrangement uses TRBV25-1 and TRBJ2-2; D remains unclear. V lost 3 bases, J lost 7 bases, and 12 bases lay in between. The CDR3 has 14 amino acids. Germline V lookup: CDR1 MGHDK, CDR2 SYGVNS.

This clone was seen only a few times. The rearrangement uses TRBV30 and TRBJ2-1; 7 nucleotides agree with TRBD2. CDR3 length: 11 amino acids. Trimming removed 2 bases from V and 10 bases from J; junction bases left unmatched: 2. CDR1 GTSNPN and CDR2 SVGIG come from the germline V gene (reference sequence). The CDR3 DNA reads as TGTGCCTGGAGTCTAGCGGACGAGCAGTTCTTC. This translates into CAWSLADEQFF. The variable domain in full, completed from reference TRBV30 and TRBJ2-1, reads SQTIHQWPATLVQPVGSPLSLECTVEGTSNPNLYWYRQAAGRGLQLLFYSVGIGQISSEVPQNLSASRPQDRQFILSSKKLLLSDSGFYLCAWSLADEQFFGPGTRLTVL.

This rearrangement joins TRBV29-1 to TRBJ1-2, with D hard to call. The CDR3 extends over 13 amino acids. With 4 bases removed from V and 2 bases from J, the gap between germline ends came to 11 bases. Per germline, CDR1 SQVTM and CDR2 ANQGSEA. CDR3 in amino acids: CSVGAGSNYGYTF. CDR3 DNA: TGCAGCGTTGGGGCCGGATCCAACTATGGCTACACCTTC. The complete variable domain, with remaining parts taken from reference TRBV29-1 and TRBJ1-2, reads SAVISQKPSRDICQRGTSLTIQCQVDSQVTMMFWYRQQPGQSLTLIATANQGSEATYESGFVIDKFPISRPNLTFSTLTVSNMSPEDSSIYLCSVGAGSNYGYTFGSGTRLTVV.

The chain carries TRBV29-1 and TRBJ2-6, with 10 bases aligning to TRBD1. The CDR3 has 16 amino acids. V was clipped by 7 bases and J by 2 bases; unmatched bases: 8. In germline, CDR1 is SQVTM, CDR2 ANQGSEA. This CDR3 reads CSGLDRGDPGANVLTF. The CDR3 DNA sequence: TGCAGCGGACTGGACAGGGGGGACCCTGGGGCCAACGTCCTGACTTTC. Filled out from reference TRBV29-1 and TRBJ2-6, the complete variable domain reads SAVISQKPSRDICQRGTSLTIQCQVDSQVTMMFWYRQQPGQSLTLIATANQGSEATYESGFVIDKFPISRPNLTFSTLTVSNMSPEDSSIYLCSGLDRGDPGANVLTFGAGSRLTVL.

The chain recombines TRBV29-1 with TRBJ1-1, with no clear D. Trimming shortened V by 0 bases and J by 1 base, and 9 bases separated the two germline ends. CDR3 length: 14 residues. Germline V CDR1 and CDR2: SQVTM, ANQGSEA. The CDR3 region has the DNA TGCAGCGTTGAAGATCGGGCCGGGAACACTGAAGCTTTCTTT. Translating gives CSVEDRAGNTEAFF. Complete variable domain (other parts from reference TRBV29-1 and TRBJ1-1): SAVISQKPSRDICQRGTSLTIQCQVDSQVTMMFWYRQQPGQSLTLIATANQGSEATYESGFVIDKFPISRPNLTFSTLTVSNMSPEDSSIYLCSVEDRAGNTEAFFGQGTRLTVV.

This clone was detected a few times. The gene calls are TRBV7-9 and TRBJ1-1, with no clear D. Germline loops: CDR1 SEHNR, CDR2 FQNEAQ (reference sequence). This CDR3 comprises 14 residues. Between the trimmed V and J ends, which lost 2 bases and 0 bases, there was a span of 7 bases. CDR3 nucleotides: TGTGCCAGCAGCTTAAATGGAATGAACACTGAAGCTTTCTTT. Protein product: CASSLNGMNTEAFF. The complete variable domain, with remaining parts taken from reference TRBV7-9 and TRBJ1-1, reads DTGVSQNPRHKITKRGQNVTFRCDPISEHNRLYWYRQTLGQGPEFLTYFQNEAQLEKSRLLSDRFSAERPKGSFSTLEIQRTEQGDSAMYLCASSLNGMNTEAFFGQGTRLTVV.

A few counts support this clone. The CDR3 reads CATRFGSSYEQYF. DNA for the CDR3: TGTGCCACCCGTTTTGGGAGCTCCTACGAGCAGTACTTC. The rearrangement links TRBV6-6 to TRBJ2-7; TRBD2 is a possible D gene (5 bases). Germline values: CDR1 MNHNY, CDR2 SVGAGI (reference sequence). This CDR3 has 13 amino acids. V lost 10 bases, J lost 0 bases, and 13 bases lay in between.

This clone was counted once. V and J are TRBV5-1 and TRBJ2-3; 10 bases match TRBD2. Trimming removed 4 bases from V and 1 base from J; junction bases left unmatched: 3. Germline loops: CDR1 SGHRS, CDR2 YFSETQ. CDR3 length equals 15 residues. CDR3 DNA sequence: TGCGCCAGCAGCGCTGGACTAGCGGGCACAGATACGCAGTATTTT. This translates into CASSAGLAGTDTQYF.